This TCR beta chain was sequenced during a study of blood T cell repertoires in COVID-19. As for the study in general: T cells, B-cell-depleted T cells, or PBMCs provided the cDNA or gDNA that served as material.

This clone was counted only a few times. In the original processing: Estimation of nucleated cell counts was performed using reference gene primer amplification. The data were produced by immunoSEQ multiplex PCR, yet TCRdb's version contains in-frame clones alone and is incomplete. V and J calls and clone size are as listed in that table; D and trimming were resolved from the DNA. This sample has about 140,000 clones, with nearly 90% found just once. Material for sequencing was peripheral blood. This TCR derives from a man between 65 and 79 years old with acute or convalescent COVID-19.

CDR3 DNA: TGTGCCAGCAGCAAAGAGTTACAGAAGCAGTTCTTC. Translating gives CASSKELQKQFF. This rearrangement joins TRBV21-1 to TRBJ2-1; the DNA was not compared with TRBD1, the D call given in the table. TRBV21-1 is assigned pseudogene status. This CDR3 is built from 12 residues.